Below, one T cell receptor beta chain is given with its context. A Seattle source enrolled patients during active infection and followed them longitudinally. The data stem from a study of blood T cell repertoires in COVID-19. Across the study: From the United States, Italy and Spain came samples of acute and convalescent COVID-19. T cells, B-cell-depleted T cells, or PBMCs provided the cDNA or gDNA that served as material.

Trimming cost V 2 bases and J 1 base, with 11 bases left between them. CDR3 size: 15 residues. The V gene's germline CDR1 is MDHEN and CDR2 SYDVKM. As processed by the authors: Quantification of nucleated cells was approximated via reference gene primer amplification. TCRdb's copy holds only in-frame clones and misses some; the assay was immunoSEQ multiplex PCR. D and trimming were read from the DNA, whereas the V and J calls and clone size are those reported in that table. The sample lists approximately 70,000 clones, nearly 90% seen once, with more than 3% in the top ten. The rearrangement links TRBV28 to TRBJ1-2, with TRBD1 as a possible D gene (5 bases). Sequencing used peripheral blood. This receptor was taken from a woman aged 45-65 years with COVID-19, enrolled during active disease. CDR3 DNA sequence: TGTGCCAGCAGTTTAATGGGCAGGGTTAACTATGGCTACACCTTC. Protein product: CASSLMGRVNYGYTF.